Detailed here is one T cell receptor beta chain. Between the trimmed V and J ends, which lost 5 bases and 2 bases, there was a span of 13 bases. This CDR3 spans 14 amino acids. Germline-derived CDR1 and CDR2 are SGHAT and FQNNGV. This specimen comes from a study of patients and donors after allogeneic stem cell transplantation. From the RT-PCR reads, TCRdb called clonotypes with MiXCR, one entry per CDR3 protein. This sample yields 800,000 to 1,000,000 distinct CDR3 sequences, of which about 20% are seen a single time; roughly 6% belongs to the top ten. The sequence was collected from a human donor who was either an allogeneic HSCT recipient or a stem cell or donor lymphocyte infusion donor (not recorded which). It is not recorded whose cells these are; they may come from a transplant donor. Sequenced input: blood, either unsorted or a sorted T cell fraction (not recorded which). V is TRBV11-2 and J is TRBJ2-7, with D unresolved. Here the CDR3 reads CASSRTGQPYEQYF. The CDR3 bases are TGTGCCAGCAGCCGAACCGGCCAACCCTACGAGCAGTACTTC.